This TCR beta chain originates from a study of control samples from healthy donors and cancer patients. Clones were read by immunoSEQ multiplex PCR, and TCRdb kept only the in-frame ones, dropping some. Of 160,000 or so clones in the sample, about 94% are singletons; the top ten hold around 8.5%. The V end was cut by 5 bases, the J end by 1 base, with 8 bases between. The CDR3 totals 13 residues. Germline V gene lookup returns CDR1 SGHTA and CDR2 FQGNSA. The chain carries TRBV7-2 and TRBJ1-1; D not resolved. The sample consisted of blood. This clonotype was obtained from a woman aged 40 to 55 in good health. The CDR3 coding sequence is TGTGCCAGCAGCACACCGCAGAACACTGAAGCTTTCTTT. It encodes CASSTPQNTEAFF.